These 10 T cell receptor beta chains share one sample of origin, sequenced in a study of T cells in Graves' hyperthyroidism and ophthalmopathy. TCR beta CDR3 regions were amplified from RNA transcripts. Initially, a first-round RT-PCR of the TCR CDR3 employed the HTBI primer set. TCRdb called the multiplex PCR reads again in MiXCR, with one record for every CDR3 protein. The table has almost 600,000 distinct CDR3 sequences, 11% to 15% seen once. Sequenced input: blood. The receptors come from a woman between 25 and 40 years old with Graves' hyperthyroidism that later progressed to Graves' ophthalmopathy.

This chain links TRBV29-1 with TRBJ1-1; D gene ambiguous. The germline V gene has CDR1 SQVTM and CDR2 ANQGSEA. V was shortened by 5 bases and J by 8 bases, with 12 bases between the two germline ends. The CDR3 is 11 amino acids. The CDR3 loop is CSVTQSVEAFF. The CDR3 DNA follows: TGCAGCGTTACCCAATCGGTGGAAGCTTTCTTT.

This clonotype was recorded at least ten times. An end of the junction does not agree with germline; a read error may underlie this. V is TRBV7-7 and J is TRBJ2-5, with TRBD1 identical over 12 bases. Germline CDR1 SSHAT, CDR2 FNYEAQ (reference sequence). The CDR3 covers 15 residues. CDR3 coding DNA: TGTGCTAGCAGCTGGGGGACAGGGGGCGCCGAGACCCAGTACTTC. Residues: CASSWGTGGAETQYF.

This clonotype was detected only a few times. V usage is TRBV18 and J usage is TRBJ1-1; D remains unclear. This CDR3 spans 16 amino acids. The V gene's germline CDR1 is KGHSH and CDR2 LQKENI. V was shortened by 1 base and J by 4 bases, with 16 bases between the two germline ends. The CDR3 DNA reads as TGTGCCAGCTCACCACAGCGTCGGACGGGGAGCACTGAAGCTTTCTTT. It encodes CASSPQRRTGSTEAFF.

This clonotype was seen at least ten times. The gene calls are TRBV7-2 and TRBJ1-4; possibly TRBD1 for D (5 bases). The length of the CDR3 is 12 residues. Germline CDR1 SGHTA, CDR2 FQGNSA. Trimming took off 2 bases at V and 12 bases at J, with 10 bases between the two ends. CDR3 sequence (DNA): TGTGCCAGCAGCTTAATGGGGCAGGAACTGTTTTTT. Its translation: CASSLMGQELFF.

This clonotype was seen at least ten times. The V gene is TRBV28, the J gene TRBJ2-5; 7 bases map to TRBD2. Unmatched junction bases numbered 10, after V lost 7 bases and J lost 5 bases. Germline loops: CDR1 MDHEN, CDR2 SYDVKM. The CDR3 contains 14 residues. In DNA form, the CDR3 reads TGTGCCAGCACCATTGGAGGGAGGGGTGAGACCCAGTACTTC. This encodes CASTIGGRGETQYF.

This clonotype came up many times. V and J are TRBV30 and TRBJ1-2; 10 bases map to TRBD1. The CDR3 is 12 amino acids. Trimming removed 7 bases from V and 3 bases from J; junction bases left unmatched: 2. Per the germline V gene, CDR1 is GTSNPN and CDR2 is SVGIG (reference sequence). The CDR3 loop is CALGTGDYGYTF. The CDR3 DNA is TGTGCCTTGGGGACAGGGGACTATGGCTACACCTTC.

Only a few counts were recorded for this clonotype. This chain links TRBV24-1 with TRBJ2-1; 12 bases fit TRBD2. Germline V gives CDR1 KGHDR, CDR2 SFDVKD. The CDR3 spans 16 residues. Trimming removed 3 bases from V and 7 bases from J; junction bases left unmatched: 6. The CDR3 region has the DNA TGTGCCACCAGTGATCCGACTACTAGCGGGGGGAATGAGCAGTTCTTC. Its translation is CATSDPTTSGGNEQFF.

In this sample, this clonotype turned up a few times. CDR3 in DNA: TGTGCCAGCAGCTTAGATTCTCCTTCCTACGAGCAGTACTTC. Translated, it gives CASSLDSPSYEQYF. The chain couples TRBV7-8 to TRBJ2-7; D not resolved. This CDR3 is built from 14 residues. The V and J ends lost 1 base and 1 base respectively, with 8 bases between them. In germline, CDR1 is SGHVS, CDR2 FQNEAQ.

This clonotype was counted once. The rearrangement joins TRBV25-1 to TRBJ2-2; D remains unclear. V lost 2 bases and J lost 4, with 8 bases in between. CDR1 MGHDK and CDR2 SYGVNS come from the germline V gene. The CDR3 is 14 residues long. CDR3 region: CASSEPASTGELFF. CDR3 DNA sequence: TGTGCCAGCAGTGAACCGGCCAGCACCGGGGAGCTGTTTTTT.

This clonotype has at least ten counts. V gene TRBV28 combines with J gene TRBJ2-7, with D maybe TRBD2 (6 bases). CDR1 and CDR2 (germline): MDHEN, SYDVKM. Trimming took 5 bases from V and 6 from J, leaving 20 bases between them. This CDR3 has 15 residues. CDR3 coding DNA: TGTGCCAGCAGTGCTTTGGCGGGGATCCTTCCCGAGCAGTACTTC. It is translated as CASSALAGILPEQYF.